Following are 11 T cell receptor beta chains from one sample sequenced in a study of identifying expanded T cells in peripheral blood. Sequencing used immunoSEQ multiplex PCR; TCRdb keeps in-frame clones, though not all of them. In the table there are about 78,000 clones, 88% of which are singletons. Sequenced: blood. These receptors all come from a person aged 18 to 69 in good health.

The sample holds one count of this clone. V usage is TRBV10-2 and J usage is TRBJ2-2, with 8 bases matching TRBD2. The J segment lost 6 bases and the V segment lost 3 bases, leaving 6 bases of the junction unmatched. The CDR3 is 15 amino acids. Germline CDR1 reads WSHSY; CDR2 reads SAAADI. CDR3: CASSDTSGGPGELFF. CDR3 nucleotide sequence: TGCGCCAGCAGTGATACTAGCGGAGGTCCCGGGGAGCTGTTTTTT.

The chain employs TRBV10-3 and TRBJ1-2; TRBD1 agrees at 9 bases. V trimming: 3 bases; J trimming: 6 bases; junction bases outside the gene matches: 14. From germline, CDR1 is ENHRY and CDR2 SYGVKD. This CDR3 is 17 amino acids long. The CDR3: CAISEHLLRDRVDGYTF. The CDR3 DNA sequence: TGTGCCATCAGTGAACACTTACTCCGGGACAGGGTGGATGGCTACACCTTC.

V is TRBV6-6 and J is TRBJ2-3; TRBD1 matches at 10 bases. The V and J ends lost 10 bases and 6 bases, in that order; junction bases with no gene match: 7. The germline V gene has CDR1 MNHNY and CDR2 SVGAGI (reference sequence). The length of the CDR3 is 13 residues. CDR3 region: CAIWTGGLDTQYF. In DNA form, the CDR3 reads TGTGCCATTTGGACAGGGGGTTTGGATACGCAGTATTTT.

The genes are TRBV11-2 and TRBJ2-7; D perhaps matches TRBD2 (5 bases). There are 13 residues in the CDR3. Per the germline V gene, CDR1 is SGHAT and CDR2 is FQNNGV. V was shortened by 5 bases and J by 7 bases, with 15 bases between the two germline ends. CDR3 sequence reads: CASSQSRTGEQYF. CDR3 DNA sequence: TGTGCCAGCAGCCAAAGTCGGACTGGGGAGCAGTACTTC.

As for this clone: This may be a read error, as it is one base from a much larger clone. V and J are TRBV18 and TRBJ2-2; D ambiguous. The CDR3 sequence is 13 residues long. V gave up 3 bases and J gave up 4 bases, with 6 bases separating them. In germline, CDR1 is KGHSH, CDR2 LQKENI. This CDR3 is CASSPPTTGELFF. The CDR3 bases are TGTGCCAGCTCACCCCCCACCACCGGGGAGCTGTTTTTT.

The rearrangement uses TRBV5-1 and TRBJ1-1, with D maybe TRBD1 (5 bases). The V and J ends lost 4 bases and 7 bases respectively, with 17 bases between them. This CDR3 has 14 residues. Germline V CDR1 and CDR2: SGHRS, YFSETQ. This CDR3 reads CASSPGQVDDEAFF. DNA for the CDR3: TGCGCCAGCAGCCCCGGACAAGTCGATGATGAAGCTTTCTTT.

CDR3 residues: CASSQDSNPLNSDTQYF. CDR3 in DNA: TGCGCCAGCAGCCAAGACTCTAATCCCTTAAACTCAGATACGCAGTATTTT. The V and J genes are TRBV4-3 and TRBJ2-3; D ambiguous. The V gene lost 0 bases and the J gene lost 4 bases, with 17 bases spanning the gap. The CDR3 is made up of 17 amino acids. Germline V lookup: CDR1 LGHNA, CDR2 YSLEER.

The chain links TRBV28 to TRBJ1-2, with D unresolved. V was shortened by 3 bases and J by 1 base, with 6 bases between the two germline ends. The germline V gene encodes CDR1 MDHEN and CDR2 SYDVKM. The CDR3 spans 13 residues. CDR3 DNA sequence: TGTGCCAGCAGTTTTGGCAGTAACTATGGCTACACCTTC. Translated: CASSFGSNYGYTF.

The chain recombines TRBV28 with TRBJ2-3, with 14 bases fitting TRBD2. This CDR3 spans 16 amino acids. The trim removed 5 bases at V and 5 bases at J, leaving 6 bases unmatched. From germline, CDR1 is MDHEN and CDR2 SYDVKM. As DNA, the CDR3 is TGTGCCAGCAGTCCGACTAGCGGGGGGGTGAGAGATACGCAGTATTTT. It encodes CASSPTSGGVRDTQYF.

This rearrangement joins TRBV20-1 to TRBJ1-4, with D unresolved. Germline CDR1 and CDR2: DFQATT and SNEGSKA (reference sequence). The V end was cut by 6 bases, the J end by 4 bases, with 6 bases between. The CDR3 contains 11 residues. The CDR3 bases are TGCAGTGCCCGCCGTAATGAAAAACTGTTTTTT. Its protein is CSARRNEKLFF.

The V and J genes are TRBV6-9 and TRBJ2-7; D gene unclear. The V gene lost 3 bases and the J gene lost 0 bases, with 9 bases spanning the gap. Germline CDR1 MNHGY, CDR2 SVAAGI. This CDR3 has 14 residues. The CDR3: CASSYEPSSYEQYF. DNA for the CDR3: TGTGCCAGCAGTTACGAACCTAGCTCCTACGAGCAGTACTTC.